A selection of T cell receptor beta chains follows, all from one sample in a study of lymphopenia after photon versus proton radiotherapy. Libraries were prepared by immunoSEQ multiplex PCR; TCRdb keeps only in-frame clonotypes and omits some of them. This sample has some 30,000 clones, with about 90% found just once. This material consisted of peripheral blood, taken from a patient treated with photon-based radiotherapy. The receptors stem from a woman aged 50 to 60 with pancreatic cancer. The CDR3 runs from the conserved cysteine through the conserved F or W. The order of the fields is D gene, V gene, CDR3 protein. A D gene is named only where the DNA matches it firmly.

>.|TRBV19
CASSIDRASYNEQFF
>.|TRBV19
CASSMTVGEETQYF
>TRBD1|TRBV5-1
CASRTGTGTPGANVLTF
>TRBD1|TRBV2
CASGTDSTDTQYF
>.|TRBV7-9
CASSFREIGNTYEQYF
>.|TRBV28
CASQGTAYGYTF
>TRBD1|TRBV28
CASSPTGLASYEQYF
>.|TRBV19
CASRYAGESSYEQYF
>.|TRBV4-3
CASSPRLLVSGANVLTF
>TRBD1|TRBV9
CASSGTGRNTEAFF
>.|TRBV28
CATIPREVGTEAFF
>.|TRBV7-9
CASSSLGTFLLDTQYF
>.|TRBV19
CASSMETVLNEQFF
>.|TRBV7-2
CASSLEIGEAFF
>TRBD1|TRBV19
CASSIHAQGVAEAFF
>TRBD2|TRBV7-9
CASSLYPSGKSYEQYF
>.|TRBV28
CASGDSTDTQYF
>.|TRBV5-4
CASSLEKTQYF
>.|TRBV28
CASSPGLSYEQYF
>TRBD1|TRBV18
CASSPQGAGDQPQHF
>.|TRBV19
CASTRGVGSNQPQHF
>TRBD1|TRBV19
CASSWGTANTGELFF
>TRBD1|TRBV5-8
CASSLGQGQDIQYF
>.|TRBV5-1
CASSEGANYGYTF
>.|TRBV27
CASSSPGPNPIGQFF
>TRBD1|TRBV7-8
CASSLPTDRGNTEAFF
>.|TRBV5-4
CASSLGGDLYEQYF
>TRBD1|TRBV5-1
CASSLGQGVGTEAFF
>.|TRBV27
CASSFWLGVGTDTQYF
>.|TRBV7-2
CASSPIPGNQPQHF
>.|TRBV27
CASGRGQDYEQYF
>TRBD2|TRBV30
CAWSEERGLHSYEQYF
>.|TRBV19
CASSPGNSKTEAFF
>TRBD1|TRBV6-6
CATGRGLGEKLFF
>.|TRBV28
CASSNSGNTIYF
>.|TRBV4-3
CASSQEGGKNIQYF
>.|TRBV2
CASSETSTKYQQYF
>TRBD1|TRBV28
CASSSYFDRASSYEQYF
>.|TRBV7-8
CASSSFGSSYEQYF
>TRBD2|TRBV7-9
CASSLEASGMSKNIQYF
>.|TRBV27
CASSEGGADQPQHF
>.|TRBV25-1
CASTLGYEQFF
>.|TRBV30
CAWSVLGVVGNTIYF
>TRBD2|TRBV5-1
CASSLSSGRAVTDTQYF
>TRBD1|TRBV6-6
CASSYGGTGANYGYTF
>.|TRBV10-1
CASSLEGGGTEAFF
>.|TRBV28
CASSLAGQLVSGNTIYF
>.|TRBV6-6
CASSYSQAYGYTF
>.|TRBV19
CASSLRGSQVGAQYF
>TRBD1|TRBV11-2
CASSPQGAGETQYF